This T cell receptor beta chain was identified during a study of human T cells and chemical hapten exposure. On the study more broadly: Women made up most patients, who had alopecia areata, totalis or universalis.

On this clonotype itself: The antigen remains undetermined.

General study findings and limits: Following DPC sensitization, TCRs present above 1 in 1000 frequency showed no change. Patch test scores rose with PT1 expanded TCR counts, a positive correlation. Expanded TCRs made up significantly more big CDR3 similarity clusters than controls did.

Specified time point: patch test 1, 2 weeks after DPC sensitization. Stated treatment: therapeutic diphenylcyclopropenone sensitization with weekly scalp DPC. TCRdb ran MiXCR on the RACE reads and lists one entry per CDR3 protein. Here the sample spans 150,000 to 200,000 distinct CDR3 sequences, about 15% being singletons. Trimming left V 7 bases short and J 4 bases short, with 14 bases between. The CDR3 contains 14 residues. Germline CDR1 reads SNHLY; CDR2 reads FYNNEI. The receptor was derived from a woman under 40 with alopecia areata. Some clones in this sample may be carry-over from other donors' samples. The J gene is TRBJ1-5, the V gene TRBV2; D remains unclear. The sequences come from whole blood, collected in connection with sensitization to the hapten diphenylcyclopropenone (DPC). The DNA of the CDR3 is TGTGCCAGCACGGAAAGTGGGTTGAATCAGCCCCAGCATTTT. Its translation is CASTESGLNQPQHF.